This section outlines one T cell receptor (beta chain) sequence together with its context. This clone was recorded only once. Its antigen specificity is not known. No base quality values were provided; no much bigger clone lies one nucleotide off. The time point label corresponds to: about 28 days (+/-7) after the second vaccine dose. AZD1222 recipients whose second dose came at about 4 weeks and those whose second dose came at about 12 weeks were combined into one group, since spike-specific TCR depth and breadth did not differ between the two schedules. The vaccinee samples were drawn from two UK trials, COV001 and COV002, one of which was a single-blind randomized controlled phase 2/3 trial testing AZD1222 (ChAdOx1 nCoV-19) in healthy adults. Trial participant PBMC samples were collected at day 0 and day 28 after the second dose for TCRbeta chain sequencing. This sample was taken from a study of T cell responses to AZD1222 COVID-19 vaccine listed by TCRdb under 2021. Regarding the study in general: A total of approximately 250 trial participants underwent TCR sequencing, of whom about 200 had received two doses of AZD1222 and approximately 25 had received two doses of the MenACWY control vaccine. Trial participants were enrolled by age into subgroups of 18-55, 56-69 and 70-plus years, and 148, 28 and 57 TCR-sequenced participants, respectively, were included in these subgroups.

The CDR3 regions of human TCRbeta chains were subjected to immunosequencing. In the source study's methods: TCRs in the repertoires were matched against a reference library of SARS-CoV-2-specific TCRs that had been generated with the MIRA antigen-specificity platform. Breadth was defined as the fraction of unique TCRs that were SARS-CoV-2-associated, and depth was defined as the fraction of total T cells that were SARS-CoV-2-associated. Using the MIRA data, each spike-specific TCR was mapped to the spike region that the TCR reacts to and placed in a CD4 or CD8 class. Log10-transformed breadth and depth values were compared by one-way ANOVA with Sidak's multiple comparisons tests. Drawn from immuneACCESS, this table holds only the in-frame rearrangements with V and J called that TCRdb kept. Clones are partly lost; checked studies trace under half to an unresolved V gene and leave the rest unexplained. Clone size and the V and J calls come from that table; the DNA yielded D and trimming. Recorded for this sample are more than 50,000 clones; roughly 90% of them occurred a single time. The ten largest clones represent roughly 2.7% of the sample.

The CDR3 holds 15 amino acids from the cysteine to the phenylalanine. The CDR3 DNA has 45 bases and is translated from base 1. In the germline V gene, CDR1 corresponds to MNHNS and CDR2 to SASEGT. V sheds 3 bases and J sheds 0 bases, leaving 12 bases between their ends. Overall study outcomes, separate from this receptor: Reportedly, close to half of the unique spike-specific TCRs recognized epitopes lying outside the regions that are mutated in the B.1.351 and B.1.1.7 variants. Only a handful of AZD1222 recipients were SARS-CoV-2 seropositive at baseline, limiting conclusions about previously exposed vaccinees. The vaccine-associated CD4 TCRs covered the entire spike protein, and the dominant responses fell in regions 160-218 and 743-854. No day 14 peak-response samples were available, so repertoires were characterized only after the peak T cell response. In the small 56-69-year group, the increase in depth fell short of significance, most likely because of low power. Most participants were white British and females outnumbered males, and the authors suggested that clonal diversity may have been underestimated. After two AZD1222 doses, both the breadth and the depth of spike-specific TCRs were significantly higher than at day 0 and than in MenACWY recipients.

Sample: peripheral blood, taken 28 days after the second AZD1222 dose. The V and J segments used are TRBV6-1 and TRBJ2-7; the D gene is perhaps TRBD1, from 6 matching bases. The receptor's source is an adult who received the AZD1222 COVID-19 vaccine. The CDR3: CASSDRGSSSYEQYF. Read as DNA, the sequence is TGTGCCAGCAGTGACAGGGGTTCCAGCTCCTACGAGCAGTACTTC.